This entry lists 15 T cell receptor beta chains sequenced from one sample in a study of CD8 T cells in ankylosing spondylitis. TCRdb redid the calling of the 5' RACE reads with MiXCR, one entry per CDR3 protein. This table has just over 300,000 distinct CDR3 sequences, about 20% appearing once. The sequencing sample was made of blood, either unsorted or a sorted T cell fraction (not recorded which). The receptors come from a female donor with ankylosing spondylitis or in good health (not recorded which).

The chain has TRBV7-2 and TRBJ2-7; the D gene is possibly TRBD1 (6 bases). V was trimmed by 5 bases and J by 6 bases, leaving 17 bases between them. The germline gives CDR1 SGHTA, CDR2 FQGNSA. The CDR3 runs 14 residues. The CDR3 DNA is TGTGCCAGCAGCAAGACAGGTTTCTTGCCCGAGCAGTACTTC. Translation: CASSKTGFLPEQYF.

The chain carries TRBV7-9 and TRBJ1-4, with TRBD1 as a possible D gene (6 bases). Trimming removed 3 bases at V and 2 bases at J, with 10 bases between. Germline V lookup: CDR1 SEHNR, CDR2 FQNEAQ (reference sequence). The CDR3 consists of 15 residues. The CDR3 DNA reads as TGTGCCAGCAGCTTCGAGGGGGGCACTAATGAAAAACTGTTTTTT. This sequence encodes CASSFEGGTNEKLFF.

The chain recombines TRBV20-1 with TRBJ2-7; D gene uncertain. This CDR3 comprises 15 residues. The ends were cut back, 0 bases at V and 3 bases at J, with 15 bases in the middle. Germline-derived CDR1 and CDR2 are DFQATT and SNEGSKA (reference sequence). This CDR3 is CSARDQGRKNYEQYF. CDR3 DNA sequence: TGCAGTGCTAGAGATCAAGGACGGAAAAACTACGAGCAGTACTTC.

The chain couples TRBV20-1 to TRBJ2-7; 14 bases are shared with TRBD2. J gave up 4 bases and V 1 base, and 6 bases lay outside the gene matches. Germline lookup yields CDR1 DFQATT and CDR2 SNEGSKA (reference sequence). The CDR3 sequence is 16 residues long. The CDR3 bases are TGCAGTGCTAGAGGGGGGACTAGCGGGAGACAATACGAGCAGTACTTC. Amino acid sequence: CSARGGTSGRQYEQYF.

This clonotype turned up a few times. V gene TRBV10-3 combines with J gene TRBJ2-5, with a weak D call TRBD1 (5 bases). V was pared by 2 bases and J by 2 bases, with 18 bases between. The CDR3 is 17 amino acids. The germline gives CDR1 ENHRY, CDR2 SYGVKD. As DNA, the CDR3 is TGTGCCATCAGTGAGCCCCTGGTAGGGGTCGGACAAGAGACCCAGTACTTC. Its translation is CAISEPLVGVGQETQYF.

This chain links TRBV5-1 with TRBJ2-1; D not resolved. The CDR3 totals 13 residues. Germline V CDR1 and CDR2: SGHRS, YFSETQ. V was cut by 2 bases and J by 7 bases, with 10 bases left in between. The CDR3 nucleotides read TGCGCCAGCAGCTTTGGGCGGAATAATGAGCAGTTCTTC. This gives the protein CASSFGRNNEQFF.

Only a few counts were recorded for this clonotype. The chain uses TRBV18 and TRBJ2-2; 7 bases match TRBD1. Germline V gene data show CDR1 as KGHSH and CDR2 as LQKENI. Germline trimming cut 3 bases from V and 4 bases from J; bases unmatched to any gene: 5. This CDR3 has 15 residues. The CDR3 here is CASSPPGQLTGELFF. The CDR3 nucleotides read TGTGCCAGCTCACCGCCGGGACAGCTCACCGGGGAGCTGTTTTTT.

The gene calls are TRBV29-1 and TRBJ2-7, with TRBD2 matching 10 bases. J gave up 4 bases and V 6 bases, and 9 bases lay outside the gene matches. Germline lookup yields CDR1 SQVTM and CDR2 ANQGSEA. There are 14 residues in the CDR3. DNA for the CDR3: TGCAGCGTATCTATCGGGACTAGCGTTTACGAGCAGTACTTC. This codes for CSVSIGTSVYEQYF.

This clonotype was seen repeatedly, ten times or more. This chain joins TRBV20-1 and TRBJ2-3; tentatively, D is TRBD2 (5 bases). CDR3 length: 15 amino acids. Trimming removed 6 bases from V and 0 bases from J, with 16 bases in between. Germline-derived CDR1 and CDR2 are DFQATT and SNEGSKA (reference sequence). CDR3: CSAGRGSDSTDTQYF. CDR3 nucleotide sequence: TGCAGTGCCGGACGAGGTAGCGATAGCACAGATACGCAGTATTTT.

V and J are TRBV3-1 and TRBJ2-7; 7 bases match TRBD1. Germline CDR1 is LGHDT and CDR2 is YNNKEL (reference sequence). CDR3 length equals 13 residues. J was trimmed by 5 bases and V by 7 bases; bases with no gene match: 8. The chain's CDR3 is CASTHRGGNEQYF. CDR3 bases: TGTGCCAGCACCCACAGGGGCGGCAACGAGCAGTACTTC.

This clonotype came up a few times. The chain carries TRBV4-3 and TRBJ2-1, with D unclear. Germline V gives CDR1 LGHNA, CDR2 YSLEER. There are 15 residues in the CDR3. Trimming pared 0 bases from V and 4 bases from J, leaving 10 bases between. CDR3 in amino acids: CASSQEIPSYNEQFF. In DNA, the CDR3 is TGCGCCAGCAGCCAAGAAATCCCCTCATACAATGAGCAGTTCTTC.

In this sample, this clonotype turned up a few times. The chain employs TRBV28 and TRBJ2-5; 8 positions match TRBD2. The CDR3 totals 16 residues. Losses at the gene ends were 4 bases for V and 5 bases for J; bases not matched to a gene: 12. Germline-derived CDR1 and CDR2 are MDHEN and SYDVKM. CDR3 bases: TGTGCCAGCAGTTCCTACGACTCAGCGGGAGAGGAGACCCAGTACTTC. It specifies CASSSYDSAGEETQYF.

This chain uses TRBV7-9 with TRBJ2-7, with TRBD2 matching 9 bases. Trimming took 1 base from V and 7 from J; bases not matched to a gene: 8. Germline CDR1 and CDR2: SEHNR and FQNEAQ (reference sequence). The CDR3 loop spans 15 amino acids. CDR3 in DNA: TGTGCCAGCAGCTTAGAAGCGGGAGGAGCGGGAGAGCAGTACTTC. Residues: CASSLEAGGAGEQYF.

This clonotype was counted many times. The J gene is TRBJ2-1, the V gene TRBV20-1, with 9 bases lining up with TRBD2. This CDR3 region has 19 residues. Germline V gene lookup returns CDR1 DFQATT and CDR2 SNEGSKA (reference sequence). The trim removed 4 bases at V and 0 bases at J, leaving 16 bases unmatched. DNA for the CDR3: TGCAGTGCTAATCAAGCGGGAGGACCCCTCGGGAGCTCCTACAATGAGCAGTTCTTC. The encoded protein is CSANQAGGPLGSSYNEQFF.

This chain links TRBV11-2 with TRBJ2-7, with TRBD2 identical over 8 bases. This CDR3 is built from 16 residues. The V gene end was trimmed by 6 bases and the J gene end by 2 bases; junction bases not matched to a gene: 12. Germline lookup yields CDR1 SGHAT and CDR2 FQNNGV. The CDR3 protein is CASSSPLAGGTYEQYF. The CDR3 nucleotides are TGTGCCAGCAGTTCGCCCCTGGCGGGAGGCACCTACGAGCAGTACTTC.